A single sample gave rise to the 7 T cell receptor beta chains below, sequenced in a study of T cells in Graves' hyperthyroidism and ophthalmopathy. TCR beta CDR3 region amplification was performed from RNA transcripts. The HTBI primer set served for first-round RT-PCR of the TCR CDR3. In TCRdb, the multiplex PCR reads were re-called with MiXCR into one record per CDR3 protein. The data contain 500,000 to 750,000 distinct CDR3 sequences, 12% to 15% of them seen just once; the ten biggest clones take up 6.5% to 9%. Sequenced: blood. The receptors derive from a woman aged 18-35 years with Graves' ophthalmopathy.

The rearrangement uses TRBV19 and TRBJ2-7; 10 bases line up with TRBD2. V lost 0 bases to trimming and J lost 5 bases; unmatched junction nucleotides: 7. The V gene's germline CDR1 is LNHDA and CDR2 SQIVND (reference sequence). The CDR3 is made up of 16 amino acids. CDR3 nucleotides: TGTGCCAGTAGTATAGATGAAGCGGGAGGGCCAAACGAGCAGTACTTC. Translation: CASSIDEAGGPNEQYF.

CDR3 region: CAISGLSEDREANGYTF. In DNA form, the CDR3 reads TGTGCCATCAGTGGCTTATCAGAGGACAGGGAAGCGAATGGCTACACCTTC. V and J are TRBV10-3 and TRBJ1-2; 8 bases line up with TRBD1. After removal of 4 bases from V and 6 bases from J, the junction contained 16 bases not matched to a gene. This CDR3 spans 17 amino acids. Germline assignment: CDR1 ENHRY and CDR2 SYGVKD.

The chain is built from TRBV4-3 and TRBJ2-5; D gene unclear. The CDR3 loop spans 14 amino acids. V lost 0 bases, J lost 3 bases, and 8 bases lay in between. The germline V gene has CDR1 LGHNA and CDR2 YSLEER. For the CDR3, the DNA is TGCGCCAGCAGCCAAGATTTCGGTAAAGAGACCCAGTACTTC. Translated, it gives CASSQDFGKETQYF.

This clonotype was recorded at least ten times. J is TRBJ2-7 and V is TRBV13; 9 bases match TRBD2. The CDR3 is made up of 15 amino acids. Germline V gives CDR1 PRHDT, CDR2 FYEKMQ (reference sequence). With 1 base clipped from V and 5 bases from J, the junction kept 6 bases outside the gene matches. CDR3 nucleotides: TGTGCCAGCAGCTTAGTTGGCGGGAGGGACAACGAGCAGTACTTC. Translating gives CASSLVGGRDNEQYF.

This clonotype was observed at least ten times. The CDR3 DNA sequence: TGTGCCAGCAGCCCGTATGAAAAACTGTTTTTT. This sequence encodes CASSPYEKLFF. The chain carries TRBV3-1 and TRBJ1-4; no firm D call. V was clipped by 4 bases and J by 6 bases, with 3 bases between them. This CDR3 spans 11 amino acids. Looked up from germline, CDR1 is LGHDT and CDR2 is YNNKEL (reference sequence).

This clonotype was detected many times. The chain uses TRBV28 and TRBJ2-7; 13 bases fit TRBD2. The CDR3 loop spans 16 amino acids. Losses at the gene ends were 4 bases for V and 6 bases for J; bases not matched to a gene: 9. Germline V gene sequence: CDR1 MDHEN, CDR2 SYDVKM. The DNA of the CDR3 is TGTGCCAGCAGTTCGGGACTAGCGGGGTTGAGGGGCGAGCAGTACTTC. This gives the protein CASSSGLAGLRGEQYF.

The table lists this clonotype with many counts. The V gene is TRBV7-9, the J gene TRBJ2-1, with 7 bases matching TRBD2. The ends lost 2 bases at V and 7 bases at J; junction bases unmatched: 8. Germline V lookup: CDR1 SEHNR, CDR2 FQNEAQ (reference sequence). This CDR3 is built from 15 residues. The CDR3 DNA reads as TGTGCCAGCAGCTTAAGCTCGGGAGGCGAAAATGAGCAGTTCTTC. It yields the protein CASSLSSGGENEQFF.